The 26 T cell receptor beta chains given below trace back to one sample, sequenced in a study of blood T cell repertoires in COVID-19. Profiling relied on immunoSEQ multiplex PCR, and the TCRdb table lists in-frame clones only, not all of them. The sample lists about 230,000 clones; more than 65% were seen once. Source material: peripheral blood. The source of these receptors is a man aged 45 to 65 with active or convalescent COVID-19.

The V call is TRBV20-1, the J call TRBJ1-5; D gene unclear. V lost 3 bases, J lost 3 bases, and 9 bases lay in between. CDR3 length equals 13 residues. From germline, CDR1 is DFQATT and CDR2 SNEGSKA (reference sequence). The CDR3 DNA sequence: TGCAGTGCTAGTCCAGGCTCCAATCAGCCCCAGCATTTT. Amino acid sequence: CSASPGSNQPQHF.

The chain couples TRBV3-1 (or the pseudogene TRBV3-2) to TRBJ1-1; D is ambiguous. The CDR3 length is 13 residues. CDR1 is LGHDT and CDR2 is YNNKEL in the germline V gene (reference sequence). Deletions cut 4 bases from V and 0 bases from J, with 6 bases between. The CDR3 DNA reads as TGTGCCAGCAGCCGGCAGGTGAACACTGAAGCTTTCTTT. Encoded protein: CASSRQVNTEAFF.

The chain links TRBV20-1 to TRBJ1-3, with D unclear. In germline, CDR1 is DFQATT, CDR2 SNEGSKA (reference sequence). Trimming took 3 bases from V and 0 from J, leaving 9 bases between them. The CDR3 has 14 amino acids. The CDR3 spells CSASGPPSGNTIYF. CDR3 coding DNA: TGCAGTGCTAGTGGGCCTCCCTCTGGAAACACCATATATTTT.

The V and J genes are TRBV5-6 and TRBJ1-6; perhaps TRBD1 as D (5 bases). Germline V CDR1 and CDR2: SGHDT, YYEEEE. V gave up 2 bases and J gave up 10 bases, with 22 bases separating them. The CDR3 covers 17 residues. CDR3 protein: CASSLGRGALGGSPLHF. CDR3 in DNA: TGTGCCAGCAGCTTAGGGCGAGGGGCCCTTGGAGGGTCACCCCTCCACTTT.

J is TRBJ2-7 and V is TRBV3-1 (or the pseudogene TRBV3-2), with D uncertain. The CDR3 totals 12 residues. Between the trimmed V and J ends, which lost 2 bases and 5 bases, there was a span of 7 bases. The germline CDR1 and CDR2 sequences are LGHDT and YNNKEL (reference sequence). The CDR3 sequence: CASSQFEDEQYF. For the CDR3, the DNA is TGTGCCAGCAGCCAATTTGAGGACGAGCAGTACTTC.

The chain couples TRBV13 to TRBJ2-6; D is possibly TRBD2 (7 bases). Trimming took off 5 bases at V and 3 bases at J, with 14 bases between the two ends. CDR1 and CDR2 from the germline V gene are PRHDT and FYEKMQ (reference sequence). This CDR3 is 16 amino acids long. In nucleotides, the CDR3 is TGTGCCAGCAGCCTGGGGAGGGGGAGTGGGGCCAACGTCCTGACTTTC. This sequence encodes CASSLGRGSGANVLTF.

The rearrangement joins TRBV5-5 to TRBJ1-1, with no clear D. CDR1 and CDR2 (germline): SGHKS, YYEKEE (reference sequence). The CDR3 consists of 14 residues. Trimming removed 0 bases from V and 3 bases from J, with 9 bases in between. The CDR3 spells CASSLVEVDTEAFF. Written as DNA, the CDR3 is TGTGCCAGCAGCTTGGTGGAGGTGGACACTGAAGCTTTCTTT.

The V gene is TRBV7-2, the J gene TRBJ1-6; 8 bases map to TRBD1. The CDR3 spans 16 residues. V lost 5 bases and J lost 8; bases outside the gene matches: 11. Per the germline V gene, CDR1 is SGHTA and CDR2 is FQGNSA. CDR3 amino acids: CASSADREGSHSPLHF. The DNA for the CDR3 is TGTGCCAGCAGCGCGGACAGGGAGGGTTCGCATTCACCCCTCCACTTT.

This clone came up once. The rearrangement links TRBV20-1 to TRBJ1-3; D is uncertain. V gave up 7 bases and J gave up 3 bases, with 7 bases separating them. The CDR3 runs to 11 residues. The germline CDR1 and CDR2 sequences are DFQATT and SNEGSKA (reference sequence). CDR3 protein: CSVNIGNTIYF. CDR3 in DNA: TGCAGTGTTAACATTGGAAACACCATATATTTT.

The chain links TRBV4-1 to TRBJ2-7, with 8 bases fitting TRBD1. CDR3 length equals 14 residues. CDR1 and CDR2 (germline): MGHRA, YSYEKL. J gave up 3 bases and V 4 bases, and 5 bases lay outside the gene matches. CDR3 residues: CASSLPGTGYEQYF. In DNA form, the CDR3 reads TGCGCCAGCAGCCTTCCCGGGACAGGCTACGAGCAGTACTTC.

V and J are TRBV7-8 and TRBJ1-4; 7 bases are a match to TRBD1. The CDR3 consists of 15 residues. V lost 5 bases and J lost 8; bases outside the gene matches: 11. Germline V gene data show CDR1 as SGHVS and CDR2 as FQNEAQ. The chain's CDR3 is CASSLRQGKREKLFF. For the CDR3, the DNA is TGTGCCAGCAGCCTCCGACAGGGAAAAAGGGAAAAACTGTTTTTT.

The rearrangement joins TRBV5-4 to TRBJ1-1; D might be TRBD1 (6 bases). The germline V gene has CDR1 SGHNT and CDR2 YYREEE (reference sequence). The CDR3 contains 16 residues. Trimming stripped 5 bases from V and 5 bases from J, with 22 bases between. This CDR3 reads CASSPPTPGVGTEAFF. DNA of the CDR3: TGTGCCAGCAGTCCCCCCACCCCAGGGGTAGGTACTGAAGCTTTCTTT.

The rearrangement joins TRBV12-3 or TRBV12-4 to TRBJ1-6, with no clear D. CDR3 length: 13 amino acids. Trimming removed 5 bases from V and 7 bases from J, with 9 bases in between. This CDR3 is CASSLELNSPLHF. CDR3 in DNA: TGTGCCAGCAGTCTAGAACTCAATTCACCCCTCCACTTT.

The CDR3 here is CASSWTATNEKLFF. CDR3 DNA: TGTGCCAGCAGTTGGACAGCAACTAATGAAAAACTGTTTTTT. This rearrangement joins TRBV7-8 to TRBJ1-4; weak D call: TRBD1 (6 bases). V lost 6 bases and J lost 0, with 8 bases in between. CDR3 length: 14 residues. The germline gives CDR1 SGHVS, CDR2 FQNEAQ.

The chain employs TRBV4-1 and TRBJ2-2; 8 bases match TRBD1. V shed 0 bases and J 8 bases; nucleotides not matched to a gene: 11. This CDR3 is 17 amino acids long. The germline V gene has CDR1 MGHRA and CDR2 YSYEKL. The CDR3 reads CASSQESSGRGHGELFF. The CDR3 DNA sequence: TGCGCCAGCAGCCAAGAAAGTAGTGGCAGGGGGCATGGGGAGCTGTTTTTT.

This clone was detected many times. The CDR3 sequence: CASSPGASGYTDTQYF. Here the CDR3 DNA reads TGTGCCAGCAGCCCCGGAGCTAGCGGTTACACAGATACGCAGTATTTT. This sequence joins TRBV11-2 and TRBJ2-3, with 7 bases lining up with TRBD2. Trimming removed 5 bases from V and 2 bases from J; junction bases left unmatched: 10. Germline V gene sequence: CDR1 SGHAT, CDR2 FQNNGV. The CDR3 is 16 amino acids.

The V and J genes are TRBV6-4 and TRBJ1-5; tentative D call: TRBD1 (5 bases). V lost 5 bases to trimming and J lost 3 bases, with 8 bases between them. The CDR3 runs 13 residues. Per the germline V gene, CDR1 is MRHNA and CDR2 is SNTAGT. The CDR3 coding sequence is TGTGCCAGCAGTAGGGACTACAATCAGCCCCAGCATTTT. Its protein is CASSRDYNQPQHF.

V is TRBV19 and J is TRBJ1-2; D unresolved. V lost 3 bases and J lost 6, with 11 bases in between. The CDR3 is 13 amino acids. Germline V gene sequence: CDR1 LNHDA, CDR2 SQIVND (reference sequence). The CDR3, as DNA: TGTGCCAGTAGTATGGGCCTTGTGGATGGCTACACCTTC. Encoded protein: CASSMGLVDGYTF.

V gene TRBV3-1 (or the pseudogene TRBV3-2) combines with J gene TRBJ2-7, with D perhaps TRBD2 (5 bases). The CDR3 has 15 amino acids. The germline V gene encodes CDR1 LGHDT and CDR2 YNNKEL (reference sequence). V was cut by 3 bases and J by 2 bases, with 14 bases left in between. CDR3 residues: CASSQSLELAYEQYF. In DNA, the CDR3 is TGTGCCAGCAGCCAGTCCTTGGAACTAGCCTACGAGCAGTACTTC.

This clone has just one count. The chain couples TRBV21-1 to TRBJ2-1; TRBD2 is the table's D call, not checked against the DNA. TRBV21-1 is a recognized pseudogene. The CDR3 extends over 15 amino acids. In DNA, the CDR3 is TGTGCCAGCAGCAAACAGCGGGGGGCGGGTAATGAGCAGTTCTTC. It specifies CASSKQRGAGNEQFF.

This chain uses TRBV5-1 with TRBJ2-7, with D unclear. The CDR3 has 14 residues. V lost 0 bases and J 0 bases, leaving 7 bases between the germline ends. CDR1 and CDR2 (germline): SGHRS, YFSETQ. The DNA of the CDR3 is TGCGCCAGCAGCTTGGGTGACAACTCCTACGAGCAGTACTTC. Amino acid sequence: CASSLGDNSYEQYF.

CDR3 in amino acids: CATSDFRGPAPRIYGYTF. The CDR3 coding sequence is TGTGCCACCAGTGATTTCAGGGGACCAGCTCCTCGAATCTATGGCTACACCTTC. The chain is built from TRBV24-1 and TRBJ1-2, with D possibly TRBD1 on 6 matching bases. Germline lookup yields CDR1 KGHDR and CDR2 SFDVKD. The CDR3 totals 18 residues. V was cut by 1 base and J by 4 bases, with 21 bases left in between.

V usage is TRBV18 and J usage is TRBJ1-2; 7 nucleotides line up with TRBD1. The CDR3 totals 15 residues. V was clipped by 5 bases and J by 3 bases; unmatched bases: 9. Germline loops: CDR1 KGHSH, CDR2 LQKENI. DNA of the CDR3: TGTGCCAGCTCAAAAGACAGGGCGTCGGACTATGGCTACACCTTC. Residues: CASSKDRASDYGYTF.

The chain couples TRBV6-5 to TRBJ1-1, with 8 bases aligning to TRBD1. V trimming: 6 bases; J trimming: 6 bases; junction bases outside the gene matches: 6. Germline V lookup: CDR1 MNHEY, CDR2 SVGAGI. This CDR3 comprises 13 residues. The CDR3 DNA is TGTGCCAGCAGCTTAGACAGGGGCCCTGAAGCTTTCTTT. This sequence encodes CASSLDRGPEAFF.

The chain links TRBV19 to TRBJ2-7; 8 bases match TRBD1. The CDR3 spans 13 residues. Looked up from germline, CDR1 is LNHDA and CDR2 is SQIVND (reference sequence). With V trimmed by 8 bases and J by 3 bases, 6 bases remained unmatched. The CDR3 bases are TGTGCCAGTTCCCGGGACAGGAGCTACGAGCAGTACTTC. This encodes CASSRDRSYEQYF.

The gene calls are TRBV15 and TRBJ1-5, with TRBD1 matching over 9 bases. The ends lost 3 bases at V and 7 bases at J; junction bases unmatched: 10. The CDR3 runs to 16 residues. Germline V gene sequence: CDR1 LNHNV, CDR2 YYDKDF (reference sequence). The CDR3 region has the DNA TGTGCCACCAGCAGCAAAACAGGGGGCCCGAGACAGCCCCAGCATTTT. It translates to CATSSKTGGPRQPQHF.